The rows below give T cell receptor beta chains drawn from one sample of a study of sequential checkpoint blockade in melanoma. Data came from immunoSEQ multiplex PCR; TCRdb stores just in-frame clones and leaves some out. The repertoire has about 9,000 clones, 25% to 30% of them found once; the top ten carry 20% to 25%. Sequencing used tumor tissue (inferred from file names), obtained from a patient given nivolumab and ipilimumab in sequence. These receptors came from a human donor with melanoma. Both conserved end residues are part of each CDR3. A D gene is named only where the DNA matches it firmly. Some rows mark clone size as missing; the rest say once, few, many or name a class of expanded clone.

V	size	D	J	CDR3	DNA
TRBV6-8	medium-sized	TRBD1	TRBJ2-3	CASSDRATDTQYF	TGTGCCAGCAGCGACAGGGCCACAGATACGCAGTATTTT
TRBV5-1	NA	NA	TRBJ1-6	CASSLSSMGLGSPLHF	TGCGCCAGCAGCTTATCGTCCATGGGATTGGGTTCACCCCTCCACTTT
TRBV9	NA	NA	TRBJ1-2	CASSSGRNYGYTF	TGTGCCAGCAGTTCCGGACGGAACTATGGCTACACCTTC
TRBV28	NA	NA	TRBJ1-1	CASSLMDTEAFF	TGTGCCAGCAGTTTAATGGACACTGAAGCTTTCTTT
TRBV29-1	NA	TRBD1	TRBJ1-1	CSVGGFRTGGSHPEAFF	TGCAGCGTTGGAGGGTTTAGGACAGGGGGATCCCACCCTGAAGCTTTCTTT
TRBV28	few	NA	TRBJ2-3	CASSLTTDTQYF	TGTGCCAGCAGTTTAACGACAGATACGCAGTATTTT
TRBV5-1	NA	NA	TRBJ1-1	CASSQFPGGLGPEAFF	TGCGCCAGCAGTCAGTTCCCGGGGGGGCTGGGACCTGAAGCTTTCTTT
TRBV28	NA	NA	TRBJ1-2	CASSLSASFYTF	TGTGCCAGCAGTTTGTCCGCCTCTTTCTACACCTTC
TRBV11-3	many	NA	TRBJ1-6	CASSTVGHENSPLHF	TGTGCCAGCAGTACAGTAGGACACGAAAATTCACCCCTCCACTTT
TRBV12-5	NA	NA	TRBJ1-1	CASGLENTEAFF	TGTGCTAGTGGTCTCGAGAACACTGAAGCTTTCTTT
TRBV6-8	few	NA	TRBJ2-1	CASSDSGVEQFF	TGTGCCAGCAGTGACTCAGGGGTCGAGCAGTTCTTC
TRBV14	NA	NA	TRBJ2-2	CASSQDFGNTGELFF	TGTGCCAGCAGCCAAGATTTCGGGAACACCGGGGAGCTGTTTTTT
TRBV19	NA	NA	TRBJ1-2	CASSMVPTEYGYTF	TGTGCCAGTAGTATGGTGCCAACTGAGTATGGCTACACCTTC
TRBV6-8	few	TRBD1	TRBJ2-3	CASSYSKGQFSTDTQYF	TGTGCCAGCAGTTACTCGAAGGGACAGTTTAGCACAGATACGCAGTATTTT
TRBV6-8	medium-sized	NA	TRBJ1-2	CASREVVYRGGNYGYTF	TGTGCCAGCAGGGAGGTCGTATATAGGGGAGGAAACTATGGCTACACCTTC
TRBV6-8	NA	NA	TRBJ1-5	CASSYIGNQPQHF	TGTGCCAGCAGTTACATAGGGAATCAGCCCCAGCATTTT
TRBV11-3	medium-sized	NA	TRBJ1-1	CASSLGPENTEAFF	TGTGCCAGCAGCTTAGGTCCAGAGAACACTGAAGCTTTCTTT
TRBV4-1	NA	TRBD2	TRBJ2-1	CASSQERGLAGLTEQFF	TGCGCCAGCAGCCAAGAACGGGGACTAGCGGGACTCACTGAGCAGTTCTTC
TRBV7-5	NA	NA	TRBJ2-1	CASSLIQSSYNEQFF	TGTGCCAGCAGCTTAATACAGAGCTCCTACAATGAGCAGTTCTTC
TRBV28	NA	NA	TRBJ2-3	CASRKGGGTDTQYF	TGTGCCAGCAGGAAGGGGGGGGGCACAGATACGCAGTATTTT
TRBV6-8	medium-sized	TRBD1	TRBJ1-2	CASSPGGDRELGSYGYTF	TGTGCCAGCAGTCCCGGGGGGGACAGGGAGTTGGGGTCGTATGGCTACACCTTC
TRBV5-1	NA	NA	TRBJ1-3	CASSSQAAYSGNTIYF	TGCGCCAGCAGCTCACAGGCCGCTTACTCTGGAAACACCATATATTTT
TRBV28	NA	TRBD2	TRBJ2-3	CASSSLAGGSTDTQYF	TGTGCCAGCAGTTCCCTGGCGGGGGGGAGCACAGATACGCAGTATTTT
TRBV19	once	NA	TRBJ1-2	CASSVPGRGELYGYTF	TGTGCCAGTAGTGTCCCGGGGAGGGGCGAACTCTATGGCTACACCTTC
TRBV12-5	few	NA	TRBJ1-1	CATQGQPNTEAFF	TGTGCCACACAGGGACAACCGAACACTGAAGCTTTCTTT
TRBV11-3	few	TRBD1	TRBJ1-2	CASSLRGTGAYGYTF	TGTGCCAGCAGCTTACGCGGGACAGGGGCCTATGGCTACACCTTC
TRBV5-1	NA	NA	TRBJ2-5	CASSLEASQETQYF	TGCGCCAGCAGCTTGGAAGCTAGCCAAGAGACCCAGTACTTC
TRBV19	NA	NA	TRBJ1-2	CASKGLQGWSYGYTF	TGTGCCAGTAAGGGCCTACAAGGGTGGAGCTATGGCTACACCTTC
TRBV5-1	few	NA	TRBJ1-1	CASTSGLLNTEAFF	TGCGCCAGCACTTCGGGGCTCTTGAACACTGAAGCTTTCTTT
TRBV7-2	many	NA	TRBJ1-2	CASSLAGGAGYTF	TGTGCCAGCAGCTTAGCAGGGGGGGCTGGCTACACCTTC
TRBV6-8	NA	TRBD1	TRBJ1-1	CAISDRGAEAFF	TGTGCCATCTCCGACAGGGGCGCTGAAGCTTTCTTT
TRBV11-3	medium-sized	NA	TRBJ2-7	CASSPGQPPYEQYF	TGTGCCAGCAGCCCCGGACAGCCACCCTACGAGCAGTACTTC
TRBV6-8	few	TRBD1	TRBJ1-2	CASSDAGTVGGEGYTF	TGTGCCAGCAGTGATGCCGGGACAGTGGGGGGCGAGGGCTACACCTTC
TRBV23-1	NA	TRBD1	TRBJ2-5	CASTRDRGNRVLPQETQYF	TGCGCCAGCACTCGGGACAGGGGGAACCGTGTATTGCCTCAAGAGACCCAGTACTTC
TRBV12-5	few	TRBD1	TRBJ2-1	CASGLDRQGAYYEQFF	TGTGCTAGTGGTTTGGACCGACAGGGGGCTTACTATGAGCAGTTCTTC
TRBV9	many	TRBD2	TRBJ2-1	CASSEGLAGGPSSYNEQFF	TGTGCCAGCAGCGAGGGACTAGCGGGGGGTCCGAGCTCCTACAATGAGCAGTTCTTC
TRBV29-1	NA	NA	TRBJ1-1	CSVQLKVWGAFF	TGCAGCGTTCAATTAAAGGTGTGGGGAGCTTTCTTT
TRBV28	few	NA	TRBJ1-5	CASSLLQGLGNQPQHF	TGTGCCAGCAGTTTATTACAGGGTCTCGGCAATCAGCCCCAGCATTTT
TRBV29-1	NA	NA	TRBJ2-2	CSVESSRANTGELFF	TGCAGCGTTGAATCCTCCAGAGCGAACACCGGGGAGCTGTTTTTT
TRBV6-8	NA	TRBD1	TRBJ1-5	CASSSGQGGGQPQHF	TGTGCCAGCAGCAGCGGACAGGGAGGAGGTCAGCCCCAGCATTTT
TRBV11-3	NA	TRBD1	TRBJ1-2	CASSLLGRGHGYTF	TGTGCCAGCAGCTTGTTGGGCAGGGGGCATGGCTACACCTTC
TRBV29-1	few	NA	TRBJ1-1	CSVGEGTNTEAFF	TGCAGCGTGGGGGAGGGGACGAACACTGAAGCTTTCTTT
TRBV11-3	NA	TRBD1	TRBJ2-3	CASSSDRGRGDTQYF	TGTGCCAGCAGCTCCGACAGGGGGCGCGGGGATACGCAGTATTTT
TRBV19	few	TRBD1	TRBJ1-5	CASSIDPRAGGNQPQHF	TGTGCCAGTAGTATAGACCCTAGGGCAGGGGGGAATCAGCCCCAGCATTTT
TRBV9	medium-sized	NA	TRBJ1-4	CASSVGGDEKLFF	TGTGCCAGCAGCGTAGGAGGCGATGAAAAACTGTTTTTT
TRBV6-8	many	TRBD1	TRBJ1-1	CASSLGQGGTEAFF	TGTGCCAGCAGTCTGGGACAGGGAGGCACTGAAGCTTTCTTT
TRBV29-1	once	NA	TRBJ2-3	CSVIGQPLSSQYF	TGCAGCGTTATTGGGCAGCCGCTATCTTCGCAGTATTTT
TRBV5-1	once	NA	TRBJ1-1	CASSLTAENTEAFF	TGCGCCAGCAGCTTGACTGCTGAGAACACTGAAGCTTTCTTT
TRBV6-8	NA	NA	TRBJ1-2	CAISAVNYGYTF	TGTGCCATCAGTGCAGTTAACTATGGCTACACCTTC
TRBV7-6	many	NA	TRBJ1-5	CASSLGLQGAQPQHF	TGTGCCAGCAGCTTGGGGCTCCAAGGGGCTCAGCCCCAGCATTTT
TRBV29-1	NA	TRBD2	TRBJ2-7	CSVTSGGDDEQYF	TGCAGCGTTACTAGCGGGGGGGATGACGAGCAGTACTTC
TRBV28	NA	TRBD2	TRBJ2-3	CATTLNSGGAGTQYF	TGTGCCACTACTTTAAATAGCGGGGGGGCAGGTACGCAGTATTTT
TRBV28	NA	NA	TRBJ1-2	CASYPGGNYGYTF	TGTGCCAGCTACCCCGGGGGTAACTATGGCTACACCTTC